These 13 T cell receptor beta chains were all obtained from the same sample, sequenced in a study of blood T cell repertoires in COVID-19. The method was immunoSEQ multiplex PCR; TCRdb's version includes in-frame clones alone and lacks a portion of them. The table shows approximately 88,000 clones, with over 60% occurring only once. Sequenced material: peripheral blood. These receptors all stem from a man between 50 and 59 years old who had recovered from COVID-19.

This chain joins TRBV5-1 and TRBJ2-5, with TRBD2 as a possible D gene (6 bases). The ends were cut back, 1 base at V and 4 bases at J, with 14 bases in the middle. CDR3 size: 15 residues. Per the germline V gene, CDR1 is SGHRS and CDR2 is YFSETQ. CDR3 sequence reads: CASSLRIGGGETQYF. CDR3 sequence (DNA): TGCGCCAGCAGCTTGCGTATCGGGGGAGGAGAGACCCAGTACTTC.

The rearrangement uses TRBV4-2 and TRBJ2-1; 8 bases are shared with TRBD2. The trim removed 3 bases at V and 12 bases at J, leaving 7 bases unmatched. Per the germline V gene, CDR1 is LGHNA and CDR2 is YNFKEQ. The CDR3 consists of 13 residues. The CDR3 nucleotides are TGTGCCAGCAGCCACGACCCTCGGGAGGGGCAGTTCTTC. This codes for CASSHDPREGQFF.

The V call is TRBV6-5, the J call TRBJ2-7; 10 nucleotides agree with TRBD2. The CDR3 loop spans 16 amino acids. V shed 1 base, J shed 6 bases, and the junction held 9 bases outside the gene matches. Per germline, CDR1 MNHEY and CDR2 SVGAGI. This CDR3 is CASSYYGPSGGTEQYF. The CDR3 nucleotides read TGTGCCAGCAGTTACTATGGCCCTAGCGGGGGTACCGAGCAGTACTTC.

Many counts were recorded for this clone. For the CDR3, the DNA is TGTGCCAGCAGCCACTCCAAAGGGGGCGACTATGGCTACACCTTC. Protein: CASSHSKGGDYGYTF. V gene TRBV9 combines with J gene TRBJ1-2, with 7 bases lining up with TRBD1. Germline V gives CDR1 SGDLS, CDR2 YYNGEE. Trimming removed 4 bases from V and 3 bases from J; junction bases left unmatched: 9. This CDR3 is 15 amino acids long.

This clone was recorded once. The chain links TRBV5-6 to TRBJ1-5; D uncertain. The germline V and J ends were trimmed by 1 base and 7 bases, with 18 bases remaining between them. CDR3 length: 16 amino acids. CDR1 and CDR2 from the germline V gene are SGHDT and YYEEEE. This CDR3 is CASSLSGSVSGQPQHF. CDR3 sequence (DNA): TGTGCCAGCAGCTTGAGTGGAAGCGTCTCCGGACAGCCCCAGCATTTT.

The chain carries TRBV10-3 and TRBJ1-6; 11 positions agree with TRBD1. The CDR3 covers 15 residues. The V gene end was trimmed by 5 bases and the J gene end by 7 bases; junction bases not matched to a gene: 4. The germline gives CDR1 ENHRY, CDR2 SYGVKD. The CDR3 reads CAISTGTGGNSPLHF. CDR3 DNA: TGTGCCATCAGTACCGGGACAGGGGGAAATTCACCCCTCCACTTT.

The rearrangement joins TRBV4-3 to TRBJ1-1, with 9 positions matching TRBD1. Per germline, CDR1 LGHNA and CDR2 YSLEER. Trimming cost V 4 bases and J 7 bases; bases outside gene matches: 7. The CDR3 runs to 14 residues. Here the CDR3 DNA reads TGCGCCAGCAGCCGAGGACAGGGGACTTATGAAGCTTTCTTT. Its translation: CASSRGQGTYEAFF.

The CDR3 region is CASSTGANVLTF. The CDR3 DNA reads as TGTGCCAGCAGCACTGGGGCCAACGTCCTGACTTTC. This chain connects TRBV12-3 or TRBV12-4 to TRBJ2-6; D remains unclear. The length of the CDR3 is 12 residues. Trimming stripped 6 bases from V and 2 bases from J, with 2 bases between.

V is TRBV29-1 and J is TRBJ2-3, with D tentatively TRBD1 (5 bases). This CDR3 has 14 residues. Germline-derived CDR1 and CDR2 are SQVTM and ANQGSEA. V dropped 4 bases and J dropped 5 bases, with 16 bases sitting between them. The CDR3 loop is CSVGQGWYQDTQYF. CDR3 nucleotides: TGCAGCGTTGGTCAGGGTTGGTATCAAGATACGCAGTATTTT.

The V call is TRBV6-5, the J call TRBJ1-1; possible D gene TRBD1, 5 bases. V was trimmed by 5 bases and J by 5 bases, leaving 18 bases between them. This CDR3 has 15 amino acids. From germline, CDR1 is MNHEY and CDR2 SVGAGI. CDR3 in DNA: TGTGCCAGCAGTCTCTCCCGCGGGGGAGAGACTGAAGCTTTCTTT. Translation gives CASSLSRGGETEAFF.

The rearrangement joins TRBV4-1 to TRBJ2-3; 8 positions match TRBD2. Per the germline V gene, CDR1 is MGHRA and CDR2 is YSYEKL. This CDR3 is 16 amino acids long. Trimming at V came to 3 bases and at J to 4 bases, leaving 9 bases not matched to a gene. This CDR3 is CASSQRQDGRADTQYF. The CDR3 DNA reads as TGCGCCAGCAGCCAGCGACAGGACGGGAGGGCAGATACGCAGTATTTT.

This clone has just a few counts. V and J are TRBV6-4 and TRBJ2-2; D perhaps matches TRBD1 (6 bases). Trimming left V 6 bases short and J 1 base short, with 12 bases between. The germline V gene has CDR1 MRHNA and CDR2 SNTAGT. The CDR3 contains 15 residues. This chain's CDR3 is CASSNGQRNTGELFF. The CDR3 region has the DNA TGTGCCAGCAGCAACGGACAGCGGAACACCGGGGAGCTGTTTTTT.

The chain joins TRBV3-1 (or the pseudogene TRBV3-2) to TRBJ1-3; tentatively, D is TRBD1 (5 bases). The CDR3 is 18 amino acids. The germline V gene encodes CDR1 LGHDT and CDR2 YNNKEL (reference sequence). Trimming removed 1 base at V and 5 bases at J, with 21 bases between. This chain's CDR3 is CASSQVWGGAMGRNTIYF. The CDR3 DNA sequence: TGTGCCAGCAGCCAAGTGTGGGGAGGGGCTATGGGAAGAAACACCATATATTTT.